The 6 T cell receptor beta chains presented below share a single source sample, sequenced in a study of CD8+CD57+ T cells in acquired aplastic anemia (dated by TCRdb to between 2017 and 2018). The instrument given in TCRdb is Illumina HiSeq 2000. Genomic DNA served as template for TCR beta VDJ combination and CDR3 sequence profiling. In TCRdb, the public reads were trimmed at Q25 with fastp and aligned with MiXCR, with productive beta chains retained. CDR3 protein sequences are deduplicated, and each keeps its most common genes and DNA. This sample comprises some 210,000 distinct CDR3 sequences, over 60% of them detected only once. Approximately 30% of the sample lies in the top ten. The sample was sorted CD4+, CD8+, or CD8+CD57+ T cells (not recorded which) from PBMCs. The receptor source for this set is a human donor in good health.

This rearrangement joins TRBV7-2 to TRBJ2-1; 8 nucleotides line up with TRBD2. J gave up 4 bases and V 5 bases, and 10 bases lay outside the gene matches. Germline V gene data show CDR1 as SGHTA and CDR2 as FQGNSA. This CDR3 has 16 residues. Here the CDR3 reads CASSPPGVAGYNEQFF. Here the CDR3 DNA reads TGTGCCAGCAGCCCCCCCGGGGTAGCGGGGTACAATGAGCAGTTCTTC.

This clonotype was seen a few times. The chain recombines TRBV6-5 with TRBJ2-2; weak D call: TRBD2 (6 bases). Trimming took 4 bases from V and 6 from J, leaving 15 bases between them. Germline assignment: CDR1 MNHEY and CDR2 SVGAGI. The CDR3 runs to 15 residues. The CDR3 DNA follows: TGTGCCAGCAGTTCGGGACTGGAGGGAGCCGGGGAGCTGTTTTTT. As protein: CASSSGLEGAGELFF.

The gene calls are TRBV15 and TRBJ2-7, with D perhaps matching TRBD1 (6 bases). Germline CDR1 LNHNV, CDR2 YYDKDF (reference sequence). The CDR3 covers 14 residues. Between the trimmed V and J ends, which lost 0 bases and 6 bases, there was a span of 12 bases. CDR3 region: CATSRDRTVREQYF. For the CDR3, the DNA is TGTGCCACCAGCAGAGATCGGACAGTACGCGAGCAGTACTTC.

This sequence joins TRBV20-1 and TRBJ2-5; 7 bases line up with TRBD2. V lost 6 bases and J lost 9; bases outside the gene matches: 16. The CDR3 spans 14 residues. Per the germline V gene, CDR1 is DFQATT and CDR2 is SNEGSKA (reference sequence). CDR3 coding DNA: TGCAGTGCCCCCCCGCTAGCGGACCTCCGGGCCCAGTACTTC. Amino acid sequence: CSAPPLADLRAQYF.

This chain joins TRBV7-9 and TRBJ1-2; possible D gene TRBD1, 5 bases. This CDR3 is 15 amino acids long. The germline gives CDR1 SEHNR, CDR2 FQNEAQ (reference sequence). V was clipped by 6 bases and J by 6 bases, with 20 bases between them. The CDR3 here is CASRQNQKGLHGYTF. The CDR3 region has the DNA TGTGCCAGCAGACAGAACCAGAAGGGGCTCCATGGCTACACCTTC.

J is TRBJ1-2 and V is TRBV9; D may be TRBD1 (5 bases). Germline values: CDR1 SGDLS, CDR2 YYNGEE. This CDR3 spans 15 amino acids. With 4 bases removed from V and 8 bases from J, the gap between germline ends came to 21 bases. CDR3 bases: TGTGCCAGCAGCAATGGACTTGCAGGGATGGAGGGCTACACCTTC. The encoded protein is CASSNGLAGMEGYTF.